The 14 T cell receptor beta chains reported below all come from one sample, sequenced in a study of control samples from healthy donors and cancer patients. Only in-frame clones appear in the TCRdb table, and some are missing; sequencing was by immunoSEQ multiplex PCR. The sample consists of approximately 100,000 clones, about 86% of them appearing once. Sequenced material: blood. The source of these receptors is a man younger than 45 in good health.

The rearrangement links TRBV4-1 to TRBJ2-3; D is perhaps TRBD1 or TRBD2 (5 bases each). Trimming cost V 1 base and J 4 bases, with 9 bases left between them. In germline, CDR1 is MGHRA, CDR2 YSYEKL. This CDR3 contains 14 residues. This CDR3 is CASSQVGAADTQYF. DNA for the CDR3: TGCGCCAGCAGCCAAGTCGGGGCCGCAGATACGCAGTATTTT.

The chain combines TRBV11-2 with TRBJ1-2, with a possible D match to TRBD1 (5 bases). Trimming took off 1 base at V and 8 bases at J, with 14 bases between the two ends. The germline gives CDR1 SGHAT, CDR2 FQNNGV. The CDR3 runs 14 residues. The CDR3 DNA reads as TGTGCCAGCAGCTTAGCGGTCAGGGTGGACGGCTACACCTTC. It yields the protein CASSLAVRVDGYTF.

CDR3 DNA: TGTGCCAGCAGCCCGGGCAGGTTGACCGGGGAGCTGTTTTTT. This gives the protein CASSPGRLTGELFF. This sequence joins TRBV28 and TRBJ2-2, with unresolved D. CDR1 and CDR2 (germline): MDHEN, SYDVKM. The germline V and J ends were trimmed by 6 bases and 5 bases, with 13 bases remaining between them. There are 14 residues in the CDR3.

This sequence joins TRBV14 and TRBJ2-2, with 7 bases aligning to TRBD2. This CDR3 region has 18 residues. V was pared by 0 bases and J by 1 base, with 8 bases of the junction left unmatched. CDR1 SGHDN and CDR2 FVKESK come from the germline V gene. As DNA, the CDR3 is TGTGCCAGCAGCCAAGATTGGCCTAAGCGGGAGAACACCGGGGAGCTGTTTTTT. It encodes CASSQDWPKRENTGELFF.

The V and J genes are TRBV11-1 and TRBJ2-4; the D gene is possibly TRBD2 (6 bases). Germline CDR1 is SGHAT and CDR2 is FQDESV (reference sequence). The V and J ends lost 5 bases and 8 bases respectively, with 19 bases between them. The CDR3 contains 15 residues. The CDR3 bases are TGTGCCAGCAGCGCGTCCTCAAACAGGAGGGACATTCAGTACTTC. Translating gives CASSASSNRRDIQYF.

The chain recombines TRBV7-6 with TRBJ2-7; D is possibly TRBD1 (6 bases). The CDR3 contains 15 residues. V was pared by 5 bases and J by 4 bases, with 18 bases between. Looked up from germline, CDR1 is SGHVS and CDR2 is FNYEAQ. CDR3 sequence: CASSATRDQGYEQYF. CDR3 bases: TGTGCCAGCAGCGCAACCCGGGACCAGGGGTACGAGCAGTACTTC.

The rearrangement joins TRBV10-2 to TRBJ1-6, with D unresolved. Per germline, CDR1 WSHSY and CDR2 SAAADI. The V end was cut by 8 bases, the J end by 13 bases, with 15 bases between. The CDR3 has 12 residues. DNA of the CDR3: TGCGCCAGCGGTCAGGCCCTTCGGCCCCTCCACTTT. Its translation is CASGQALRPLHF.

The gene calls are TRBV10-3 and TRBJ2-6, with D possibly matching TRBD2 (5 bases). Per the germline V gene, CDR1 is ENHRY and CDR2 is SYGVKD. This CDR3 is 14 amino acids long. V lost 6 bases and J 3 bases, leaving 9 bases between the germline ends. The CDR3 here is CAISREGGANVLTF. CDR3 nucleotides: TGTGCCATCAGCCGGGAAGGTGGGGCCAACGTCCTGACTTTC.

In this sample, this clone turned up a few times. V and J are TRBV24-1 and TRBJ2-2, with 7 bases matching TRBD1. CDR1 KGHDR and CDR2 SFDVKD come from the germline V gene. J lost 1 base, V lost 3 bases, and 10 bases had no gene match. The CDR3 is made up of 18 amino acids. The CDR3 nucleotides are TGTGCCACCAGTGATATAGGTCAAGACAGGGTGAACACCGGGGAGCTGTTTTTT. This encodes CATSDIGQDRVNTGELFF.

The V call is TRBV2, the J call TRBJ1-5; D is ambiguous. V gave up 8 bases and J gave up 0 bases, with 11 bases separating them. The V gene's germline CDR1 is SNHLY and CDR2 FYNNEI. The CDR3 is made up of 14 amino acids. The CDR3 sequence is CASGVRFSNQPQHF. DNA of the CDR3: TGTGCCAGCGGGGTGCGGTTTAGCAATCAGCCCCAGCATTTT.

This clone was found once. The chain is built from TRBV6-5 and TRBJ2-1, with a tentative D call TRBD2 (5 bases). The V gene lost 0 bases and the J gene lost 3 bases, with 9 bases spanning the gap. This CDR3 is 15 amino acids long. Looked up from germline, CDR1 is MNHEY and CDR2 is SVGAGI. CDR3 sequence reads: CASSYSWELYNEQFF. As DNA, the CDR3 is TGTGCCAGCAGTTACTCTTGGGAGCTCTACAATGAGCAGTTCTTC.

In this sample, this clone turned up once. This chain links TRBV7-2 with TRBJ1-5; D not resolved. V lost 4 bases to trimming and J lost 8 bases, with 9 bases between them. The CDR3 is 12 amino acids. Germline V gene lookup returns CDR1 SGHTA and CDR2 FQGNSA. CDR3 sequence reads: CASSSPGKPQHF. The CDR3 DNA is TGTGCCAGCAGCTCCCCGGGCAAGCCCCAGCATTTT. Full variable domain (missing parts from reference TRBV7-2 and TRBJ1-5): GAGVSQSPSNKVTEKGKDVELRCDPISGHTALYWYRQSLGQGLEFLIYFQGNSAPDKSGLPSDRFSAERTGGSVSTLTIQRTQQEDSAVYLCASSSPGKPQHFGDGTRLSIL.

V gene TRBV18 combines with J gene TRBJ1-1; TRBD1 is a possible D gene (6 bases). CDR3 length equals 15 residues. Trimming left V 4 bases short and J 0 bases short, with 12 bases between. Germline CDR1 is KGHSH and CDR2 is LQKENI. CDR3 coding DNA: TGTGCCAGCTCACTCACCAGGGGTTTGAACACTGAAGCTTTCTTT. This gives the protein CASSLTRGLNTEAFF. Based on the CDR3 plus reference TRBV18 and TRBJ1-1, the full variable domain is NAGVMQNPRHLVRRRGQEARLRCSPMKGHSHVYWYRQLPEEGLKFMVYLQKENIIDESGMPKERFSAEFPKEGPSILRIQQVVRGDSAAYFCASSLTRGLNTEAFFGQGTRLTVV.

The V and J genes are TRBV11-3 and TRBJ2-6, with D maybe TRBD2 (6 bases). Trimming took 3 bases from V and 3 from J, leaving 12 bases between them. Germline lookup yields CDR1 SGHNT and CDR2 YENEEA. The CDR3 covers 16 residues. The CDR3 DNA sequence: TGTGCCAGCAGCTTCCGCTCGGGGGATGGGGCCAACGTCCTGACTTTC. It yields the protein CASSFRSGDGANVLTF.